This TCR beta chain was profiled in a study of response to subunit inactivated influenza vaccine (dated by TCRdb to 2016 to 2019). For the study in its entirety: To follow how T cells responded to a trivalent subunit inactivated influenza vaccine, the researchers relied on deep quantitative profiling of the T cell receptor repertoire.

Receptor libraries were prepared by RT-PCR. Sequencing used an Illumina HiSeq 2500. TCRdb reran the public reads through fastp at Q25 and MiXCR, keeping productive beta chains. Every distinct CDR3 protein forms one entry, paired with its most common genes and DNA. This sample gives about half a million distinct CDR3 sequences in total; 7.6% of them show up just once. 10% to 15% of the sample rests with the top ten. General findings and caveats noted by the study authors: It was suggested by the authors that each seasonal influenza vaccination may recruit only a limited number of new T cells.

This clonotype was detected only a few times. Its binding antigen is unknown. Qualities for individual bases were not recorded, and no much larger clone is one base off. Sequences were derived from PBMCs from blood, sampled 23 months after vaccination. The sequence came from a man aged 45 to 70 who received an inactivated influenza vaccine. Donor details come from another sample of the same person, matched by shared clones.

CDR3 region: CASRPGLAGSDTQYF. The DNA sequence is given as TGTGCCAGCAGACCGGGACTAGCGGGGTCAGATACGCAGTATTTT. The rearrangement joined TRBV27 to TRBJ2-3; 13 middle bases align to TRBD2. CDR1 and CDR2 are drawn from the germline V gene (reference sequence): MNHEY, SMNVEV. V loses 6 bases at its end and J loses 4 bases; junction bases beyond the gene matches: 4. Taken from cysteine to phenylalanine, the CDR3 has 15 residues. Only the CDR3 part of the read is kept: 45 bases, read in frame from the first base.